These 15 T cell receptor beta chains originate from one sample sequenced in a study of regulatory T cells in long-lasting Graves disease. In building TCR beta libraries, iRepertoire HTBI primers were used together with Arm-PCR of CDR3 regions. One entry per CDR3 protein, called by TCRdb with MiXCR from the multiplex PCR reads. The sample lists roughly 510,000 distinct CDR3 sequences; about 15% were seen once. The time point here: newly diagnosed GD, antithyroid drugs for less than 3 months. PBMC-extracted RNA yielded the TCR library. These data were also filed under a second study, of T cells in Graves' hyperthyroidism and ophthalmopathy.

The specimen was peripheral blood mononuclear cells (PBMCs), collected at new diagnosis, from a patient treated with antithyroid drugs. These receptors originate from a man younger than 35 with Graves disease.

As concerns this clonotype: Just one base apart from a much larger clone, this may be a read error. The conserved closing phenylalanine or tryptophan is absent in this CDR3, likely reflecting a read error. The rearrangement joins TRBV12-3 or TRBV12-4 to TRBJ2-3; TRBD2 aligns across 14 bases. CDR3 length: 21 amino acids. The ends lost 6 bases at V and 1 base at J; junction bases unmatched: 18. In DNA form, the CDR3 reads TGTGCCAGCAGCTTACCGGGACTAGCGGGAGTCAGAGTCTCGGGCACAGATACGCAGTATTCT. Its protein is CASSLPGLAGVRVSGTDTQYS.

In its sample, this clonotype was seen once. The chain joins TRBV20-1 to TRBJ2-1, with TRBD1 as a possible D gene (6 bases). V lost 0 bases and J lost 10, with 25 bases in between. Germline V gives CDR1 DFQATT, CDR2 SNEGSKA (reference sequence). This CDR3 contains 17 residues. CDR3 DNA: TGCAGTGCTAGAGATATCAAGGGGAGACAGGCTACCTACGAGCAGTTCTTC. Translating gives CSARDIKGRQATYEQFF.

The chain recombines TRBV28 with TRBJ2-6; D gene uncertain. V was clipped by 1 base and J by 0 bases, with 7 bases between them. The CDR3 contains 16 residues. Germline V gives CDR1 MDHEN, CDR2 SYDVKM. The CDR3 spells CASSLLGNSGANVLTF. CDR3 in DNA: TGTGCCAGCAGTTTATTGGGCAACTCTGGGGCCAACGTCCTGACTTTC.

This clonotype was observed at least ten times. The chain employs TRBV5-1 and TRBJ2-1; D is uncertain. The CDR3 contains 14 residues. The V and J ends lost 0 bases and 9 bases respectively, with 13 bases between them. Per the germline V gene, CDR1 is SGHRS and CDR2 is YFSETQ. Here the CDR3 DNA reads TGCGCCAGCAGCTTGGCGACGGAATGGGGTGAGCAGTTCTTC. Amino acid sequence: CASSLATEWGEQFF. Using reference TRBV5-1 and TRBJ2-1 for the parts outside the CDR3, the full variable domain is KAGVTQTPRYLIKTRGQQVTLSCSPISGHRSVSWYQQTPGQGLQFLFEYFSETQRNKGNFPGRFSGRQFSNSRSEMNVSTLELGDSALYLCASSLATEWGEQFFGPGTRLTVL.

The V gene is TRBV30, the J gene TRBJ2-1; 10 nucleotides align to TRBD2. Germline assignment: CDR1 GTSNPN and CDR2 SVGIG (reference sequence). V was pared by 1 base and J by 6 bases, with 6 bases of the junction left unmatched. The CDR3 is made up of 15 amino acids. The CDR3 nucleotides are TGTGCCTGGAGTGCACTGGCTAGCGGGGGCAATGAGCAGTTCTTC. Its translation is CAWSALASGGNEQFF.

Worth noting for this clonotype: Since a much larger clone is just one base distant, this may be a read error. The chain couples TRBV28 to TRBJ2-1; D may be TRBD1 or TRBD2 (5 bases each). Germline lookup yields CDR1 MDHEN and CDR2 SYDVKM. CDR3 size: 15 residues. Trimming shortened V by 6 bases and J by 5 bases, and 17 bases separated the two germline ends. The CDR3 loop reads CASSPLGTSHNEQFF. DNA for the CDR3: TGTGCCAGCAGCCCCCTTGGGACCTCACACAATGAGCAGTTCTTC.

This clonotype was counted at least ten times. This chain links TRBV5-1 with TRBJ2-7; 12 positions agree with TRBD2. J was trimmed by 5 bases and V by 0 bases; bases with no gene match: 6. There are 16 residues in the CDR3. The germline CDR1 and CDR2 sequences are SGHRS and YFSETQ. The CDR3 DNA sequence: TGCGCCAGCAGCTTGGAGCTAGCGGGAGGGCCCCACGAGCAGTACTTC. Translation: CASSLELAGGPHEQYF.

The V gene is TRBV5-4, the J gene TRBJ2-2, with TRBD1 identical over 8 bases. The V segment lost 4 bases and the J segment 6 bases; nucleotides outside the gene matches: 11. The V gene's germline CDR1 is SGHNT and CDR2 YYREEE (reference sequence). The CDR3 has 16 amino acids. The chain's CDR3 is CASSQPRTGIPGELFF. The CDR3 nucleotides are TGTGCCAGCAGCCAACCCCGGACAGGGATCCCCGGGGAGCTGTTTTTT.

Ten or more counts support this clonotype. As DNA, the CDR3 is TGTGCCAGCGGCAAGGGGGGGGGAAACACCGGGGAGCTGTTTTTT. Protein: CASGKGGGNTGELFF. The rearrangement joins TRBV12-3 or TRBV12-4 to TRBJ2-2; possible D gene TRBD2, 7 bases. The CDR3 spans 15 residues. V lost 8 bases, J lost 2 bases, and 15 bases lay in between.

Worth noting for this clonotype: This may stem from a read error, because a much larger clone lies one nucleotide away. The chain is built from TRBV19 and TRBJ1-1; D is unclear. The germline V gene has CDR1 LNHDA and CDR2 SQIVND (reference sequence). The CDR3 extends over 14 amino acids. Between the trimmed V and J ends, which lost 3 bases and 3 bases, there was a span of 11 bases. The CDR3, as DNA: TGTGCCAGTAGTATGCGCGGCGGGGACACTGAAGCTTTCTTT. It encodes CASSMRGGDTEAFF.

The CDR3 sequence: CSVDTVAKNIQYF. The CDR3 DNA follows: TGCAGCGTTGACACGGTAGCCAAAAACATTCAGTACTTC. The chain links TRBV29-1 to TRBJ2-4; unclear D gene. V dropped 3 bases and J dropped 0 bases, with 6 bases sitting between them. The length of the CDR3 is 13 residues. Germline-derived CDR1 and CDR2 are SQVTM and ANQGSEA.

The sample holds many counts of this clonotype. The chain has TRBV6-9 and TRBJ2-5, with D possibly being TRBD2 (5 bases). From germline, CDR1 is MNHGY and CDR2 SVAAGI. Trimming pared 3 bases from V and 4 bases from J, leaving 12 bases between. This CDR3 is 14 amino acids long. The CDR3 coding sequence is TGTGCCAGCAGTTACCGAGCGGTGGTAGAGACCCAGTACTTC. Its protein product is CASSYRAVVETQYF.

Of note for this clonotype: It may be a read error: a sequence one base away is much more abundant. The chain joins TRBV27 to TRBJ2-5; D gene uncertain. The closer fit of TRBJ2-1 to the DNA end suggests the J call may be wrong. Germline values: CDR1 MNHEY, CDR2 SMNVEV (reference sequence). There are 15 residues in the CDR3. The CDR3 sequence is CASSLTSNSYSEQFF. CDR3 sequence (DNA): TGTGCCAGCAGTTTAACAAGTAACTCCTACAGTGAGCAGTTCTTC.

This clonotype was seen only a few times. This chain joins TRBV27 and TRBJ1-2; 8 bases agree with TRBD1. The V and J ends lost 4 bases and 4 bases, in that order; junction bases with no gene match: 5. Looked up from germline, CDR1 is MNHEY and CDR2 is SMNVEV (reference sequence). The CDR3 consists of 14 residues. CDR3 in amino acids: CASSSLDRGYGYTF. The DNA of the CDR3 is TGTGCCAGCAGTTCCCTTGACAGGGGCTATGGCTACACCTTC.

The V and J genes are TRBV6-1 and TRBJ1-4; no firm D call. This CDR3 is 13 amino acids long. The V end was cut by 8 bases, the J end by 7 bases, with 14 bases between. In germline, CDR1 is MNHNS, CDR2 SASEGT. CDR3 in amino acids: CASVGRTFEKLFF. CDR3 DNA sequence: TGTGCCAGCGTGGGTCGGACTTTTGAAAAACTGTTTTTT.